This TCR beta chain was sequenced during a study of shared clonotypes between healthy human individuals. This clone showed up just once. The CDR3 runs 16 residues. J lost 2 bases, V lost 5 bases, and 7 bases had no gene match. Looked up from germline, CDR1 is MDHEN and CDR2 is SYDVKM. The table came from immunoSEQ multiplex PCR; TCRdb's copy has only in-frame clones and leaves some out. The sample records 700,000 or so clones, 72% being singletons. This clonotype was sampled from a woman aged 25 to 45 in good health. Sequences were obtained from memory CD4+ T cells sorted from blood. Described subset: CD45RA-negative fraction. This chain links TRBV28 with TRBJ2-3; TRBD2 matches 10 bases. CDR3 nucleotides: TGTGCCAGCAGTCCCCTAGCGGGAGTGCCCACAGATACGCAGTATTTT. This sequence encodes CASSPLAGVPTDTQYF.